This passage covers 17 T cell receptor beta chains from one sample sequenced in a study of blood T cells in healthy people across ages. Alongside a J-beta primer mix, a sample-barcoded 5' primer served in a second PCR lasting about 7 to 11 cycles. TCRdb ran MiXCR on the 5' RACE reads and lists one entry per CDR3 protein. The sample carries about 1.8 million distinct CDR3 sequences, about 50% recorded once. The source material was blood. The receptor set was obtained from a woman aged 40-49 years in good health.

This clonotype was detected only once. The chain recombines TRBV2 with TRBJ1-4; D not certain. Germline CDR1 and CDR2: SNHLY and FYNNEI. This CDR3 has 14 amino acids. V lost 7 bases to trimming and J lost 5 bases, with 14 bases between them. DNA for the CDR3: TGTGCCAGCAACGGCGTCAGAGTGAATGAAAAACTGTTTTTT. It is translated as CASNGVRVNEKLFF.

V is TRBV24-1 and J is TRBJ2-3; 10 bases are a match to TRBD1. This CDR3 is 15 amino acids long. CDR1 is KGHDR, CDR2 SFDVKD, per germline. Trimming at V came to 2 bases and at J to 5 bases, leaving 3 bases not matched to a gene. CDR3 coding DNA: TGTGCCACCAGTGATTCGACAGGGGGCAGAGATACGCAGTATTTT. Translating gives CATSDSTGGRDTQYF.

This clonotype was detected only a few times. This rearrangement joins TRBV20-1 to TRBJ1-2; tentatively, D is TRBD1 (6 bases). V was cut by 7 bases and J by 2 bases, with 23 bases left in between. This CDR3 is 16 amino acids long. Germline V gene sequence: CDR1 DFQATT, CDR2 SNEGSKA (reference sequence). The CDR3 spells CSVRGQGGAPNYGYTF. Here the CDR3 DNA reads TGCAGTGTTAGGGGCCAAGGGGGAGCCCCAAACTATGGCTACACCTTC.

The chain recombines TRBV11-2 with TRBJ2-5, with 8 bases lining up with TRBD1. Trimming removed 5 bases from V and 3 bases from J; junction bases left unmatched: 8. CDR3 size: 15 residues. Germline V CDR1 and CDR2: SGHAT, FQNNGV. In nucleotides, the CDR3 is TGTGCCAGCAGCCCGCAGGGGGCTTTTGAAGAGACCCAGTACTTC. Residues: CASSPQGAFEETQYF.

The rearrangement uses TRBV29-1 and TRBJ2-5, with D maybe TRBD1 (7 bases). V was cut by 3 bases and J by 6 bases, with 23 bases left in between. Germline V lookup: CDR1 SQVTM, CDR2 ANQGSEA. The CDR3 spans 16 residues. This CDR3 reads CSVDSSRTGGDKTQYF. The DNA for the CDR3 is TGCAGCGTTGACTCCTCAAGGACAGGAGGGGATAAGACCCAGTACTTC.

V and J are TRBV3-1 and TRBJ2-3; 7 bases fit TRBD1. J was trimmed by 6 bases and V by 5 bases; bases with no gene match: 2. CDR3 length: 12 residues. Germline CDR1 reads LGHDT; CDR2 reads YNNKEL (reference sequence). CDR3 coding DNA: TGTGCCAGCAGCAAGGGACAGGATACGCAGTATTTT. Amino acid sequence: CASSKGQDTQYF.

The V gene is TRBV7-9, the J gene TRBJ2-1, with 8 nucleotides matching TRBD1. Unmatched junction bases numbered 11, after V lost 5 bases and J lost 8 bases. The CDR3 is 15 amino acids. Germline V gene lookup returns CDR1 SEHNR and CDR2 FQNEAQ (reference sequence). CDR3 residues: CASSLLGTGADEQFF. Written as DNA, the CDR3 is TGTGCCAGCAGCCTCCTCGGGACAGGCGCGGATGAGCAGTTCTTC.

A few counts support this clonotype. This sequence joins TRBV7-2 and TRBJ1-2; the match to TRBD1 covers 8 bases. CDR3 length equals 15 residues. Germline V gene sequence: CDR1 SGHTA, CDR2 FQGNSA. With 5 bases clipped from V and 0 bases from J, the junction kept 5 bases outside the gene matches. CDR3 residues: CASSARQGTNYGYTF. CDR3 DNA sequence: TGTGCCAGCAGCGCCCGACAGGGGACTAACTATGGCTACACCTTC.

The CDR3 loop is CSAPRTGGNQPQHF. Here the CDR3 DNA reads TGCAGTGCGCCAAGGACAGGGGGGAATCAGCCCCAGCATTTT. The J gene is TRBJ1-5, the V gene TRBV20-1; the match to TRBD1 covers 10 bases. CDR1 DFQATT and CDR2 SNEGSKA come from the germline V gene (reference sequence). The CDR3 has 14 amino acids. With V trimmed by 6 bases and J by 4 bases, 6 bases remained unmatched.

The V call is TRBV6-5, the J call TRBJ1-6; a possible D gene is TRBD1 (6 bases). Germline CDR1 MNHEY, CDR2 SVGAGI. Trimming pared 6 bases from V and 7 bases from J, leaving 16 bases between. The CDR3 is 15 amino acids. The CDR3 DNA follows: TGTGCCAGCAGCTTTACAGGGAAAGGGAATTCACCCCTCCACTTT. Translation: CASSFTGKGNSPLHF.

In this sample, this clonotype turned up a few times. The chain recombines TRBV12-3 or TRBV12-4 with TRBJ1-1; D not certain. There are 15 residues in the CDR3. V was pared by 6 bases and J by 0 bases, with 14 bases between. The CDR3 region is CASSPAGQLNTEAFF. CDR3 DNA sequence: TGTGCCAGCAGCCCCGCAGGCCAGCTGAACACTGAAGCTTTCTTT.

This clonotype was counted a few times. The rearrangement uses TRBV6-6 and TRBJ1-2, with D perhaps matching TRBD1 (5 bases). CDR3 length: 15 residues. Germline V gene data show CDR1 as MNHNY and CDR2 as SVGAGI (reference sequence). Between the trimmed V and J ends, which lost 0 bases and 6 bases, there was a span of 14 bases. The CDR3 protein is CASSYSIQGLNGYTF. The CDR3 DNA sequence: TGTGCCAGCAGTTACTCGATTCAGGGTTTAAATGGCTACACCTTC.

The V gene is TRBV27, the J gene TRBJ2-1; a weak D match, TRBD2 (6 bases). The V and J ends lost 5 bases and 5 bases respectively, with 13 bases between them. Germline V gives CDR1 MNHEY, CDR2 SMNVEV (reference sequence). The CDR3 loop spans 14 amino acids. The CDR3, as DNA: TGTGCCAGCAGTGTCGGAGGGTTGCACAATGAGCAGTTCTTC. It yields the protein CASSVGGLHNEQFF.

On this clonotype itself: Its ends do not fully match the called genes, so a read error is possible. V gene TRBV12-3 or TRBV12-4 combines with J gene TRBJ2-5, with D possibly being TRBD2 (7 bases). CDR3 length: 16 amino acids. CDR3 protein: CASKPRGAVYQETRYF. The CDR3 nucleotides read TGTGCCAGCAAACCCCGGGGGGCAGTCTACCAAGAGACCCGGTACTTC.

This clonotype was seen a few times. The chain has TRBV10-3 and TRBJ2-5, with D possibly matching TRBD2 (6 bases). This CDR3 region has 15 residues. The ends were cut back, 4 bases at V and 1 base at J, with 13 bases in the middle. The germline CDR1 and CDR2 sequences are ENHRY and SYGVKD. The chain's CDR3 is CAISASASLQETQYF. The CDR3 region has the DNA TGTGCCATCAGTGCTAGCGCCTCGCTCCAAGAGACCCAGTACTTC.

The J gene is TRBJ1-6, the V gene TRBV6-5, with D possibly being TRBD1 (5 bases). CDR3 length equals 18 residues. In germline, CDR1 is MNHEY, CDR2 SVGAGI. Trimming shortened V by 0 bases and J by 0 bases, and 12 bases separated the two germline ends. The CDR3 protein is CASSYSGRTSSYNSPLHF. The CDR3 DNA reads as TGTGCCAGCAGTTACTCGGGACGGACTAGCTCCTATAATTCACCCCTCCACTTT.

CDR3 in DNA: TGTGCCAGCAGCTCAGGACGAGGGAGGGCAGATACGCAGTATTTT. This encodes CASSSGRGRADTQYF. V is TRBV7-2 and J is TRBJ2-3, with 7 bases that match TRBD2. Per germline, CDR1 SGHTA and CDR2 FQGNSA. The CDR3 loop spans 15 amino acids. V shed 4 bases and J 4 bases; nucleotides not matched to a gene: 8.